The present T cell receptor (beta chain) was sequenced within a study of cytomegalovirus exposure and HLA in healthy donors. Study-level results: Rare TCR sequences dominated, though some public TCRs recurred in many donors. V- and J-gene trimming of TCR beta was linked (in a later analysis) to a missense DCLRE1C variant.

This PCR relied on a set of 60 Vbeta primers and 13 Jbeta primers. Only in-frame clones appear in the TCRdb table, and some are missing; sequencing was by immunoSEQ multiplex PCR. The repertoire holds under 150,000 clones, more than 80% seen once, with 3.5% to 5.5% in the top ten. Germline V gene data show CDR1 as MNHEY and CDR2 as SMNVEV (reference sequence). The CDR3 spans 15 residues. About this clone: Its target is not known.

Likely unrecorded immune exposures existed in these nominally healthy donors. The source is a woman between 35 and 50 years old in good health and CMV-seropositive. The sequencing sample was made of PBMCs. The chain links TRBV27 to TRBJ2-5, with TRBD2 matching 11 bases. The J call may be faulty, since TRBJ2-7 better matches the DNA end. The CDR3 loop is CASSVAGGRSYEQYF. The CDR3 region has the DNA TGTGCCAGCAGCGTAGCGGGGGGGCGGTCCTACGAGCAGTACTTC.